One sample yielded the 12 T cell receptor beta chains listed below, sequenced in a study of blood T cell repertoires in COVID-19. Here immunoSEQ multiplex PCR was the method, and the copy in TCRdb shows in-frame clones only, minus some. This table has tens of thousands of clones, around 85% appearing once. Sequenced: peripheral blood. The receptors shown here come from a man in his sixties with acute or convalescent COVID-19.

The chain is built from TRBV7-2 and TRBJ1-2, with 7 bases matching TRBD1. This CDR3 contains 14 residues. Germline V gene sequence: CDR1 SGHTA, CDR2 FQGNSA. V trimming: 5 bases; J trimming: 4 bases; junction bases outside the gene matches: 7. CDR3 coding DNA: TGTGCCAGCAGCCCATTAGGGACAGCCTATGGCTACACCTTC. Its translation is CASSPLGTAYGYTF.

A word on this clone: Other DNA sequences in this specimen translate into the identical CDR3. The chain has TRBV20-1 and TRBJ1-1; 7 bases map to TRBD1. The CDR3 is 11 residues long. Germline CDR1 is DFQATT and CDR2 is SNEGSKA (reference sequence). CDR3 bases: TGCAGCGCCAATGGACAGGCAGAAGCTTTCTTT. It yields the protein CSANGQAEAFF.

The CDR3 nucleotides are TGCGCCAGCAGTCCGACTTTAGCGGGGGCGAACACCGGGGAGCTGTTTTTT. This gives the protein CASSPTLAGANTGELFF. The V and J genes are TRBV10-1 and TRBJ2-2, with 9 bases fitting TRBD2. Germline lookup yields CDR1 WNHNN and CDR2 SYGVQD (reference sequence). The CDR3 runs 17 residues. V trimming: 5 bases; J trimming: 0 bases; junction bases outside the gene matches: 7.

This chain's CDR3 is CASSYPRDWKTGELFF. The CDR3 DNA sequence: TGTGCCAGCAGTTACCCTCGGGACTGGAAGACCGGGGAGCTGTTTTTT. This sequence joins TRBV6-6 and TRBJ2-2; a weak D match, TRBD2 (6 bases). The CDR3 has 16 amino acids. V gave up 2 bases and J gave up 5 bases, with 15 bases separating them. Germline V gene data show CDR1 as MNHNY and CDR2 as SVGAGI (reference sequence).

The CDR3 region has the DNA TGCAGCGTTGATAAAGTCCGTCCCGGGACAATTACGATCTATGGCTACACCTTC. Its translation is CSVDKVRPGTITIYGYTF. The gene calls are TRBV29-1 and TRBJ1-2; tentative D call: TRBD1 (6 bases). From germline, CDR1 is SQVTM and CDR2 ANQGSEA. This CDR3 is 18 amino acids long. Trimming removed 3 bases at V and 4 bases at J, with 27 bases between.

This chain joins TRBV6-5 and TRBJ1-4, with no clear D. Trimming left V 7 bases short and J 13 bases short, with 19 bases between. CDR3 length equals 13 residues. The germline gives CDR1 MNHEY, CDR2 SVGAGI. The CDR3 spells CASKYGPDRGLFF. The DNA of the CDR3 is TGTGCCAGCAAGTACGGCCCCGACCGGGGACTGTTTTTT.

This rearrangement joins TRBV19 to TRBJ2-5; 7 bases fit TRBD1. Germline CDR1 LNHDA, CDR2 SQIVND (reference sequence). V trimming: 4 bases; J trimming: 5 bases; junction bases outside the gene matches: 7. The CDR3 has 14 residues. CDR3 in amino acids: CASSTSGQRETQYF. The CDR3 DNA is TGTGCCAGTAGTACATCGGGACAGAGGGAGACCCAGTACTTC.

V is TRBV6-2 or TRBV6-3 and J is TRBJ2-1; the D gene is possibly TRBD2 (5 bases). V was clipped by 0 bases and J by 6 bases, with 9 bases between them. This CDR3 is 14 amino acids long. Germline CDR1 and CDR2: MNHEY and SVGEGT. The CDR3 bases are TGTGCCAGCAGTTACTCGCTAGCCGGCAATGAGCAGTTCTTC. It encodes CASSYSLAGNEQFF.

The chain is built from TRBV20-1 and TRBJ1-1, with D possibly being TRBD1 (5 bases). The CDR3 is 10 amino acids. In germline, CDR1 is DFQATT, CDR2 SNEGSKA (reference sequence). With 7 bases removed from V and 5 bases from J, the gap between germline ends came to 8 bases. CDR3 nucleotide sequence: TGCAGTGTACAGGATACTGAAGCTTTCTTT. Translating it yields CSVQDTEAFF.

The chain joins TRBV7-2 to TRBJ2-1, with 7 nucleotides matching TRBD2. The CDR3 consists of 16 residues. In germline, CDR1 is SGHTA, CDR2 FQGNSA. V lost 0 bases and J lost 1; bases outside the gene matches: 3. CDR3: CASSLAYGGSYNEQFF. The CDR3 DNA reads as TGTGCCAGCAGCTTAGCGTACGGGGGGTCCTACAATGAGCAGTTCTTC.

The genes are TRBV7-2 and TRBJ1-2; 7 bases are a match to TRBD1. V shed 0 bases and J 7 bases; nucleotides not matched to a gene: 8. The CDR3 loop spans 15 amino acids. CDR1 is SGHTA and CDR2 is FQGNSA in the germline V gene. In DNA, the CDR3 is TGTGCCAGCAGCTTAGCGGTAGGGGGCGCCGGTGGCTACACCTTC. Its protein is CASSLAVGGAGGYTF.

The genes are TRBV5-1 and TRBJ2-7, with a possible D match to TRBD1 (7 bases). CDR1 and CDR2 from the germline V gene are SGHRS and YFSETQ. V lost 4 bases to trimming and J lost 2 bases, with 19 bases between them. The CDR3 is made up of 16 amino acids. This chain's CDR3 is CASSPGGTVATYEQYF. The CDR3 DNA is TGCGCCAGCAGCCCTGGAGGGACAGTTGCTACCTACGAGCAGTACTTC.